Included here is one TCR beta chain sequence, with context. Its antigen has not been determined. No much larger clone exists at a distance of one base, and base qualities are not known. Whole blood was collected in K2EDTA tubes by collaborating institutions according to the institutions' own protocols. For TCRbeta analysis, collaborators shipped samples as frozen whole blood, isolated PBMCs, or DNA extracted from either of those sample types. Relative to germline, V is missing 4 bases and J is missing 9 bases, with 6 bases of the junction outside any gene match. The CDR3 contains 16 residues, cysteine and phenylalanine counted. Left in the record is the CDR3 DNA by itself, 48 bases read in frame from the first base. Based on the germline V gene, the CDR1 and CDR2 sequences are MGHRA and YSYEKL. The source of the sample is a study of blood T cell repertoires in COVID-19 (dated by TCRdb to the early 2020s). In the study overall: Samples covering the acute and convalescent phases of COVID-19 were provided by collaborators in the United States, Italy and Spain. The prospective study material was composed of cDNA or gDNA derived from T cells, B-cell-depleted T cells, or PBMCs. Subjects who had been exposed to COVID-19, were actively infected with it, or had recovered from it provided the deeply sampled blood TCRbeta repertoires that made up the dataset. The repertoires were made available in a free public database intended to serve as a resource for research on the immune response to SARS-CoV-2. Samples were obtained from the ongoing ImmuneRACE study (first 160 participants) and from 1,254 subjects provided by 6 global collaborators. The sample metadata nearly always contained a de-identified subject ID, COVID-19 status, age in years and sex. Where available, HLA class I and class II types were obtained from metadata supplied by the sample provider rather than from assay-based typing.

TCRbeta CDR3 regions were amplified from genomic DNA using the immunoSEQ Assay, a bias-controlled multiplex PCR. Per the original workflow: Nucleated cell counts per sample were estimated from amplification of reference gene primers within the assay. Sequence reads were collapsed and filtered to measure the absolute abundance of every unique TCRbeta CDR3 rearrangement. Productive Simpson clonality was computed per sample as the square root of Simpson's diversity index over productive rearrangements. As stored in TCRdb, this immuneACCESS dataset retains in-frame rearrangements with V and J assigned. A fraction of the clones does not appear; measured against another copy, unresolved V genes explain less than half of the discrepancy, and the remainder lacks a known reason. V and J calls and clone size follow that table, whereas D and trimming were derived from the DNA. Recorded for this sample are some 150,000 clones; around 84% of them occurred a single time. The ten most abundant clones make up more than 2% of the sample.

Summary of the overall study and its limitations: Clinical and demographic metadata were provided uncurated, with the amount varying by source and participant.

The chain was built from TRBV4-1 and TRBJ2-4, with 16 middle bases fitting TRBD2. The origin of this receptor is a man between 65 and 85 years old with acute or convalescent COVID-19. Material: peripheral blood. The sequence in DNA is TGCGCCAGCAGCCCCGGGACTAGCGGGAGGGATGGCATTCAGTACTTC. Protein translation: CASSPGTSGRDGIQYF.